What follows are 12 T cell receptor beta chains derived from one specimen sequenced in a study of CD8+ T cells in alopecia areata. RNA was isolated and reverse transcribed to cDNA, the sequencing template. This table comes from immunoSEQ multiplex PCR, and its TCRdb copy is limited to in-frame clones, with some not included. The sample shows approximately 210,000 clones, roughly 60% of them seen only once. Treatment in this sample: oral pan-JAK inhibitor, 5-10 mg twice daily. The sequences come from CD4+ T cells sorted from blood, collected around week 49, from a patient treated with tofacitinib. The receptor set was obtained from a human donor with alopecia areata.

The chain has TRBV29-1 and TRBJ2-1, with TRBD1 matching over 7 bases. V shed 2 bases, J shed 9 bases, and the junction held 7 bases outside the gene matches. Germline lookup yields CDR1 SQVTM and CDR2 ANQGSEA. The CDR3 extends over 13 amino acids. DNA for the CDR3: TGCAGCGTTGAAAGACAGGGTCTAGGTGAGCAGTTCTTC. Translated: CSVERQGLGEQFF.

This chain links TRBV5-1 with TRBJ1-2, with 9 nucleotides matching TRBD1. The CDR3 has 14 amino acids. V lost 5 bases, J lost 10 bases, and 12 bases stayed unmatched. The germline CDR1 and CDR2 sequences are SGHRS and YFSETQ. The CDR3 sequence is CASSSPTGTGNYTF. The CDR3 DNA reads TGCGCCAGCAGTTCCCCGACCGGGACAGGGAACTACACCTTC.

This clone was detected only a few times. The chain is built from TRBV4-1 and TRBJ1-4; 10 bases match TRBD1. The trim removed 2 bases at V and 6 bases at J, leaving 6 bases unmatched. Germline CDR1 is MGHRA and CDR2 is YSYEKL. The CDR3 spans 16 residues. The CDR3 is CASSQQTGTGDEKLFF. The CDR3 DNA sequence: TGCGCCAGCAGCCAACAGACCGGGACAGGGGATGAAAAACTGTTTTTT.

CDR3 nucleotides: TGCAGCGTCCTCCCGGACACAGATACGCAGTATTTT. Its protein product is CSVLPDTDTQYF. This chain links TRBV29-1 with TRBJ2-3; D ambiguous. This CDR3 is 12 amino acids long. Trimming removed 6 bases from V and 2 bases from J, with 9 bases in between. CDR1 is SQVTM, CDR2 ANQGSEA, per germline.

The V gene is TRBV29-1, the J gene TRBJ2-5; D is undetermined. The CDR3 is 12 amino acids. The germline V gene has CDR1 SQVTM and CDR2 ANQGSEA. Trimming pared 1 base from V and 6 bases from J, leaving 9 bases between. CDR3 DNA sequence: TGCAGCGTTGAAGTGGCCGGGCAGACCCAGTACTTC. It is translated as CSVEVAGQTQYF.

The CDR3 region has the DNA TGCGCCAGTCGACAGGGAATGGACTCAACTGGGGCCAACGTCCTGACTTTC. It encodes CASRQGMDSTGANVLTF. This chain uses TRBV5-1 with TRBJ2-6; TRBD1 agrees at 7 bases. V lost 8 bases to trimming and J lost 2 bases; unmatched junction nucleotides: 13. CDR3 length: 17 residues. CDR1 and CDR2 from the germline V gene are SGHRS and YFSETQ.

The rearrangement uses TRBV7-2 and TRBJ2-1; 14 bases map to TRBD2. V lost 5 bases, J lost 8 bases, and 8 bases stayed unmatched. CDR1 and CDR2 (germline): SGHTA, FQGNSA. The CDR3 spans 16 residues. CDR3 sequence (DNA): TGTGCCAGCAGCCCGCGGACTAGCGGGGGGAGGTATGAGCAGTTCTTC. Its protein is CASSPRTSGGRYEQFF.

CDR3 sequence reads: CASSVVDGSYEQYF. The CDR3 region has the DNA TGTGCCAGCAGCGTAGTCGACGGATCCTACGAGCAGTACTTC. The chain is built from TRBV9 and TRBJ2-7; D remains ambiguous. Trimming shortened V by 0 bases and J by 1 base, and 8 bases separated the two germline ends. The CDR3 consists of 14 residues. Germline V gene sequence: CDR1 SGDLS, CDR2 YYNGEE.

The genes are TRBV20-1 and TRBJ2-5, with unresolved D. The germline V gene has CDR1 DFQATT and CDR2 SNEGSKA (reference sequence). V dropped 5 bases and J dropped 5 bases, with 6 bases sitting between them. CDR3 length equals 10 residues. The CDR3: CSAGMETQYF. CDR3 bases: TGCAGTGCTGGGATGGAGACCCAGTACTTC.

The rearrangement links TRBV6-5 to TRBJ2-6; 7 bases line up with TRBD2. V dropped 4 bases and J dropped 2; count of bases not matched to a gene: 5. The CDR3 spans 16 residues. Germline V gene sequence: CDR1 MNHEY, CDR2 SVGAGI. The CDR3 region is CASSSAGGTGANVLTF. CDR3 DNA sequence: TGTGCCAGCAGTTCCGCCGGGGGGACTGGGGCCAACGTCCTGACTTTC.

The V and J genes are TRBV11-2 and TRBJ1-6, with D unresolved. The CDR3 runs to 13 residues. The germline V gene encodes CDR1 SGHAT and CDR2 FQNNGV. Trimming shortened V by 1 base and J by 7 bases, and 5 bases separated the two germline ends. The DNA of the CDR3 is TGTGCCAGCAGCTTAGGGATAAATTCACCCCTCCACTTT. Translating it yields CASSLGINSPLHF.

The gene calls are TRBV9 and TRBJ2-5, with a tentative D call TRBD1 (6 bases). Germline V lookup: CDR1 SGDLS, CDR2 YYNGEE. This CDR3 region has 13 residues. V lost 0 bases to trimming and J lost 8 bases, with 11 bases between them. This CDR3 reads CASSVGGPGTQYF. Here the CDR3 DNA reads TGTGCCAGCAGCGTAGGGGGGCCGGGCACCCAGTACTTC. The full variable domain, its missing parts supplied by reference TRBV9 and TRBJ2-5, is DSGVTQTPKHLITATGQRVTLRCSPRSGDLSVYWYQQSLDQGLQFLIQYYNGEERAKGNILERFSAQQFPDLHSELNLSSLELGDSALYFCASSVGGPGTQYFGPGTRLLVL.